This TCR beta chain was obtained from a study of blood T cell repertoires in COVID-19. Study as a whole: Samples representing acute and convalescent COVID-19 were sourced from the United States, Italy and Spain. PBMCs, B-cell-depleted T cells, or T cells were the source of the cDNA or gDNA that made up the material.

Trimming cost V 3 bases and J 10 bases; bases outside gene matches: 9. The germline gives CDR1 MNHEY, CDR2 SVGEGT. The length of the CDR3 is 14 residues. Produced via immunoSEQ multiplex PCR; TCRdb's table is partial and in-frame only. This sample yields under 200,000 clones, of which approximately 83% are seen a single time; approximately 2% belongs to the top ten. This clone was counted once. Material: peripheral blood. The V call is TRBV6-2 or TRBV6-3, the J call TRBJ2-3, with 8 nucleotides matching TRBD2. This receptor was taken from a woman over 75 with acute or convalescent COVID-19. The CDR3, as DNA: TGTGCCAGCAGTTATGCGGGGGGCGCGACGGCGCAGTATTTT. Amino acids: CASSYAGGATAQYF.